In its sample, the clone carrying this T cell receptor (beta chain) was seen a few times. The antigen remains unidentified. The data were taken from a study of naive and memory T cell subsets. Whole-study findings and limits: Findings for naive and memory subsets could not be checked against ground truth. Possibly reflecting memory cells re-expressing CD45RA, a few larger clonotypes occurred in naive repertoires, especially CD8.

Per the germline V gene, CDR1 is DFQATT and CDR2 is SNEGSKA (reference sequence). This CDR3 comprises 13 residues. The V end lost 5 bases, the J end lost 4 bases, and 14 bases lay between the germline ends. The beta constant-region primer was an equimolar mix of two oligonucleotides covering TRBC1 and TRBC2. Nested alpha and beta constant-region primers with the SP2 primer drove four PCR rounds on ligated cDNA. Each CDR3 protein gets one entry after TCRdb re-called the UMI-ligation and nested PCR reads with MiXCR. The sample records about 150,000 distinct CDR3 sequences, 20% to 25% being singletons. This chain links TRBV20-1 with TRBJ1-1; D unclear. This TCR was recovered from a human donor in good health. Sequenced material: naive CD4+ T cells from blood. CDR3 residues: CSASDRRGTEAFF. The CDR3, as DNA: TGCAGTGCTTCCGACCGGCGGGGCACTGAAGCTTTCTTT.